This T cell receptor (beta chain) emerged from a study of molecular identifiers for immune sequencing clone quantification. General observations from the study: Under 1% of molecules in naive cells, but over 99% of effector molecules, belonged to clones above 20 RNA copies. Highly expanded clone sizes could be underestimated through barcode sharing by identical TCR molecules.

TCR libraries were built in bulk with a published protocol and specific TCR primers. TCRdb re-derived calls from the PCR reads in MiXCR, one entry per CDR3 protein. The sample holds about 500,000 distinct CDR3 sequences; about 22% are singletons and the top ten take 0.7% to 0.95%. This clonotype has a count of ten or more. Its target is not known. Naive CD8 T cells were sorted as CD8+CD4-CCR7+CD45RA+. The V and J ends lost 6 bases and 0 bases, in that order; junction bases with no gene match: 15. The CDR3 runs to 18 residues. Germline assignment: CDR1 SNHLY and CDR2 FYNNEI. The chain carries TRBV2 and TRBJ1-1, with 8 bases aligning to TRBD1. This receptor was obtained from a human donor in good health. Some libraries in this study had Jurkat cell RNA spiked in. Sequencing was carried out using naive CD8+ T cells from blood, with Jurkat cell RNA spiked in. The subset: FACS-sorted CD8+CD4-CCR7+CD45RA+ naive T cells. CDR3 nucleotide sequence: TGTGCCAGCAGCTGGCCTCGCTCGGGACAGGCCATGAACACTGAAGCTTTCTTT. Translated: CASSWPRSGQAMNTEAFF. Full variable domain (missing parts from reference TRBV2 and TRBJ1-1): EPEVTQTPSHQVTQMGQEVILRCVPISNHLYFYWYRQILGQKVEFLVSFYNNEISEKSEIFDDQFSVERPDGSNFTLKIRSTKLEDSAMYFCASSWPRSGQAMNTEAFFGQGTRLTVV.